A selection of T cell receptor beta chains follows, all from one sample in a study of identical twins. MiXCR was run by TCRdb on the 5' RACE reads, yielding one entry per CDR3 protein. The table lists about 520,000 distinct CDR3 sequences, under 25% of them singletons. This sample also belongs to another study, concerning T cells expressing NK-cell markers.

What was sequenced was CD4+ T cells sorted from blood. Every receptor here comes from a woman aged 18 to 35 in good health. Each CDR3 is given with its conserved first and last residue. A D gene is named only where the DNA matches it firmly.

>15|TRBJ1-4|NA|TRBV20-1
CSARSPSATNEKLFF
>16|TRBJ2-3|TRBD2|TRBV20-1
CSARTLLAGERDTQYF
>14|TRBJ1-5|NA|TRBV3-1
CASSQRDTNQPQHF
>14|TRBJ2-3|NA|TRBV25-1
CASTGTHNTDTQYF
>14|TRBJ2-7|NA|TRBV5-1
CASSSTTLNYEQYF
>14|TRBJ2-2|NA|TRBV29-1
CSVVSQLNTGELFF
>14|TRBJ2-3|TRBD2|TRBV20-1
CSADASGRTDTQYF
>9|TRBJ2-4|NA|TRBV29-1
CSVQYIQYF
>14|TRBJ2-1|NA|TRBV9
CASSVVGLDNEQFF
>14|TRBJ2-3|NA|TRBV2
CASGPGLSTDTQYF